In this sample, the clone carrying this T cell receptor beta chain turned up once. Its antigen is undetermined. Documented time point: week 23, last vaccination. Each dose of the vaccine consisted of 300 ug of mutant IDH1 20-mer peptide, with topical imiquimod. This table comes from immunoSEQ multiplex PCR, and its TCRdb copy is limited to in-frame clones, with some not included. Altogether about 81,000 clones are present, approximately 85% being singletons, with the ten largest covering approximately 2.1%. These data belong to a study of a mutant IDH1 vaccine in newly diagnosed glioma. The source material was PBMCs, sampled from a glioma patient whose treatment included an IDH1 peptide vaccine. This TCR derives from a man younger than 40 with glioma. Some clones in this sample may be carry-over from other donors' samples.

The CDR3 DNA follows: TGTGCCAGCAGCCCTCACGGGGGACAGGTGAACTACGAGCAGTACTTC. Translating it yields CASSPHGGQVNYEQYF. V usage is TRBV7-2 and J usage is TRBJ2-7; the match to TRBD1 covers 8 bases. The V gene end was trimmed by 5 bases and the J gene end by 3 bases; junction bases not matched to a gene: 12. CDR1 is SGHTA, CDR2 FQGNSA, per germline. The CDR3 is 16 amino acids.